This TCR beta chain was captured in a study of molecular identifiers for immune sequencing clone quantification. Whole-study context: Sequencing covered four of five parts into which replicate RNA from around 20,000 or 100,000 naive CD8 cells was split.

Germline values: CDR1 MNHEY, CDR2 SMNVEV (reference sequence). This CDR3 has 17 amino acids. The ends were cut back, 5 bases at V and 3 bases at J, with 20 bases in the middle. Remarks on this clonotype: Its cognate antigen is unknown.

TCRdb itself ran the PCR reads through MiXCR, one entry per CDR3 protein. The sample consists of about 500,000 distinct CDR3 sequences, around 25% of them appearing once. Naive CD8 T cells, phenotype CD8+CD4-CCR7+CD45RA+, were sorted. Notes on the study in general: Effector cells kept over 97% of their molecules in clones above 20 RNA copies, while naive cells kept under 1% there.

V is TRBV27 and J is TRBJ1-5; D remains unclear. The material sequenced was naive CD8+ T cells from blood, with Jurkat cell RNA spiked in. Indicated subset: FACS-sorted CD8+CD4-CCR7+CD45RA+ naive T cells. The source is a human donor in good health. Some libraries in this study had Jurkat cell RNA spiked in. CDR3 sequence: CASSPVSGLGLNQPQHF. As DNA, the CDR3 is TGTGCCAGCAGTCCTGTGAGCGGACTAGGGCTCAATCAGCCCCAGCATTTT.